These 2 T cell receptor beta chains share one sample of origin, sequenced in a study of T cell responses to AZD1222 COVID-19 vaccine. Produced via immunoSEQ multiplex PCR; TCRdb's table is partial and in-frame only. The data contain 200,000 to 250,000 clones, about 93% of them seen just once; the ten biggest clones take up roughly 0.99%. Sequenced here: peripheral blood, sampled on day 0 of MenACWY control vaccination. The origin of the receptors is an adult in good health.

The chain has TRBV5-1 and TRBJ1-6; D not resolved. Germline lookup yields CDR1 SGHRS and CDR2 YFSETQ. V gave up 0 bases and J gave up 10 bases, with 14 bases separating them. The CDR3 covers 15 residues. CDR3 DNA: TGCGCCAGCAGCTTGGGGTCCCCCGCGCAATCACCCCTCCACTTT. This gives the protein CASSLGSPAQSPLHF.

The V and J genes are TRBV9 and TRBJ2-7; 8 bases are shared with TRBD1. Germline assignment: CDR1 SGDLS and CDR2 YYNGEE. V trimming: 3 bases; J trimming: 2 bases; junction bases outside the gene matches: 4. The CDR3 extends over 14 amino acids. DNA of the CDR3: TGTGCCAGCAGCGCCGGACAGGGCCCCTACGAGCAGTACTTC. Residues: CASSAGQGPYEQYF. Using reference TRBV9 and TRBJ2-7 for the parts outside the CDR3, the full variable domain is DSGVTQTPKHLITATGQRVTLRCSPRSGDLSVYWYQQSLDQGLQFLIQYYNGEERAKGNILERFSAQQFPDLHSELNLSSLELGDSALYFCASSAGQGPYEQYFGPGTRLTVT.